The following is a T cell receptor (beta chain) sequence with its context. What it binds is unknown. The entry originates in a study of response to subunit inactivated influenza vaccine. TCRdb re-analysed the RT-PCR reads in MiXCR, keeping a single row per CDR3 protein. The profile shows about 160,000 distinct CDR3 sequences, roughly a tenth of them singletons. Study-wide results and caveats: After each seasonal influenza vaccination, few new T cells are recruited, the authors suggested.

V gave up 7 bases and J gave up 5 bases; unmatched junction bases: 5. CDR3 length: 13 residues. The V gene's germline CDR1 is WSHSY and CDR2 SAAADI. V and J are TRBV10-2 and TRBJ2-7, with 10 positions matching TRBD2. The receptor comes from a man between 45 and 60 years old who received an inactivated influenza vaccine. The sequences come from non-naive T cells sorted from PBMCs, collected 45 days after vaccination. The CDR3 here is CASKAGGRNEQYF. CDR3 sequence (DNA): TGCGCCAGCAAAGCGGGGGGGCGGAACGAGCAGTACTTC.